This TCR beta chain was documented in a study of blood T cell repertoires in COVID-19. About the research overall: Donors in the United States, Italy and Spain gave samples during acute or convalescent COVID-19. In each case, the material was cDNA or gDNA derived from T cells, B-cell-depleted T cells, or PBMCs.

Germline V gene sequence: CDR1 SGDLS, CDR2 YYNGEE. J gave up 10 bases and V 4 bases, and 10 bases lay outside the gene matches. The CDR3 has 14 residues. Original handling: Amplification with reference gene primers provided the estimates of nucleated cell counts. The table came from immunoSEQ multiplex PCR; TCRdb's copy has only in-frame clones and leaves some out. The V and J calls and clone size come from that table; D and trimming were worked out from the DNA. This table has just under 150,000 clones, more than 75% appearing once. The chain has TRBV9 and TRBJ2-3, with 9 bases identical to TRBD2. The sequenced sample was peripheral blood. The origin of this receptor is a human donor in a cohort sampled during active COVID-19. CDR3 sequence reads: CASSPGLASAAQYF. The CDR3 DNA reads TGTGCCAGCAGCCCCGGACTAGCGTCCGCTGCGCAGTATTTT.